Presented here are 11 T cell receptor beta chains from one specimen sequenced in a study of Ad26.COV2.S vaccination and SARS-CoV-2 variants. Generated by immunoSEQ multiplex PCR, the TCRdb table keeps only in-frame clones and is missing some. The sample contains about 140,000 clones, roughly 88% of which appear only once. The specimen comprised peripheral blood, sampled after recovery from COVID-19. The receptor source for this set is a human donor who had recovered from COVID-19.

The V gene is TRBV28, the J gene TRBJ2-3; D uncertain. CDR3 length: 10 residues. V shed 10 bases and J shed 3 bases, with 5 bases lying between them. Germline V gene lookup returns CDR1 MDHEN and CDR2 SYDVKM. The CDR3, as DNA: TGTGCCATATCAACAGATACGCAGTATTTT. Its translation: CAISTDTQYF.

The chain couples TRBV6-2 or TRBV6-3 to TRBJ1-2; TRBD1 is a possible D gene (5 bases). CDR3 length: 16 amino acids. V lost 5 bases and J lost 4, with 20 bases in between. CDR1 MNHEY and CDR2 SVGEGT come from the germline V gene. The CDR3 region is CASSQSDTGISYGYTF. In nucleotides, the CDR3 is TGTGCCAGCAGTCAGTCCGACACAGGAATTTCCTATGGCTACACCTTC.

The V call is TRBV7-9, the J call TRBJ2-4, with D unresolved. Trimming cost V 0 bases and J 0 bases, with 3 bases left between them. Germline CDR1 is SEHNR and CDR2 is FQNEAQ (reference sequence). This CDR3 is built from 14 residues. CDR3 in DNA: TGTGCCAGCAGCTTAGCGGAAGCCAAAAACATTCAGTACTTC. The encoded protein is CASSLAEAKNIQYF.

The genes are TRBV6-2 or TRBV6-3 and TRBJ1-2, with D uncertain. The CDR3 is 14 amino acids. Germline V gene data show CDR1 as MNHEY and CDR2 as SVGEGT. V dropped 5 bases and J dropped 0 bases, with 10 bases sitting between them. This chain's CDR3 is CASSPVRANYGYTF. The DNA for the CDR3 is TGTGCCAGCAGTCCGGTCAGAGCTAACTATGGCTACACCTTC.

This clone has a single count. The chain carries TRBV7-9 and TRBJ2-1; TRBD2 matches at 9 bases. The V segment lost 0 bases and the J segment 1 base; nucleotides outside the gene matches: 4. CDR1 is SEHNR and CDR2 is FQNEAQ in the germline V gene (reference sequence). The CDR3 consists of 17 residues. The CDR3 here is CASSLAGGGASYNEQFF. CDR3 coding DNA: TGTGCCAGCAGCTTAGCGGGCGGGGGGGCTTCCTACAATGAGCAGTTCTTC.

V gene TRBV19 combines with J gene TRBJ1-1; D unresolved. This CDR3 region has 14 residues. V lost 7 bases and J 1 base, leaving 13 bases between the germline ends. Germline CDR1 reads LNHDA; CDR2 reads SQIVND (reference sequence). CDR3 protein: CASTTNSANTEAFF. DNA of the CDR3: TGTGCCAGTACCACTAACAGTGCGAACACTGAAGCTTTCTTT.

This clone was observed a single time. The chain is built from TRBV28 and TRBJ2-7; D is undetermined. The CDR3 is made up of 15 amino acids. Trimming pared 6 bases from V and 2 bases from J, leaving 17 bases between. The germline CDR1 and CDR2 sequences are MDHEN and SYDVKM. The CDR3 region has the DNA TGTGCCAGCAGCCCAACTGACCGGGTTGCCTACGAGCAGTACTTC. Amino acids: CASSPTDRVAYEQYF. The variable domain in full, with the rest retrieved from reference TRBV28 and TRBJ2-7, is DVKVTQSSRYLVKRTGEKVFLECVQDMDHENMFWYRQDPGLGLRLIYFSYDVKMKEKGDIPEGYSVSREKKERFSLILESASTNQTSMYLCASSPTDRVAYEQYFGPGTRLTVT.

This clone has a handful of counts. This sequence joins TRBV18 and TRBJ2-2, with D unclear. V was pared by 4 bases and J by 4 bases, with 10 bases between. Germline CDR1 KGHSH, CDR2 LQKENI. The CDR3 covers 14 residues. CDR3 coding DNA: TGTGCCAGCTCACAGAGCGAACGCACCGGGGAGCTGTTTTTT. Its protein is CASSQSERTGELFF.

The genes are TRBV6-6 and TRBJ1-5; D is undetermined. CDR3 length equals 12 residues. Looked up from germline, CDR1 is MNHNY and CDR2 is SVGAGI (reference sequence). V was cut by 8 bases and J by 11 bases, with 16 bases left in between. The CDR3 sequence is CASDDSWQSQHF. DNA for the CDR3: TGTGCCAGCGACGATTCCTGGCAGTCCCAGCATTTT.

CDR3 nucleotides: TGCGCCAGCAGCTTCCCTAGCGGGGGGGCCGGGGCTGAGCAGTTCTTC. It is translated as CASSFPSGGAGAEQFF. This chain connects TRBV5-1 to TRBJ2-1, with TRBD2 matching over 12 bases. This CDR3 has 16 amino acids. Germline CDR1 reads SGHRS; CDR2 reads YFSETQ. V dropped 2 bases and J dropped 9; count of bases not matched to a gene: 9.

The chain carries TRBV7-2 and TRBJ2-1; D may be TRBD2 (5 bases). Germline lookup yields CDR1 SGHTA and CDR2 FQGNSA. The CDR3 consists of 12 residues. V was shortened by 4 bases and J by 9 bases, with 10 bases between the two germline ends. The CDR3 nucleotides read TGTGCCAGCAGCTCTTACCGGGGTGAGCAGTTCTTC. Encoded protein: CASSSYRGEQFF. Full variable domain (missing parts from reference TRBV7-2 and TRBJ2-1): GAGVSQSPSNKVTEKGKDVELRCDPISGHTALYWYRQSLGQGLEFLIYFQGNSAPDKSGLPSDRFSAERTGGSVSTLTIQRTQQEDSAVYLCASSSYRGEQFFGPGTRLTVL.